This T cell receptor beta chain appears in the sequencing data of a study of beta chain features in type 1 diabetes. Study details: Cell yields, gender and age were similar in healthy donors and patients.

Stem cell-like memory, regulatory, central memory and naive CD4+ cells were sorted via CD45RO/CCR7/CD25/CD127/CD95/CD27. This clone has just a few counts. The antigen is unknown. Unmatched junction bases numbered 9, after V lost 6 bases and J lost 4 bases. The CDR3 is 15 amino acids. Looked up from germline, CDR1 is MDHEN and CDR2 is SYDVKM. Whole-study findings and limits: All four CD4+ subsets from Type 1 diabetes patients carried moderately but significantly shorter TCRB CDR3s. Equally in patients and controls, PCR might preferentially amplify shorter templates. TCRB repertoires of naive, central memory and Treg cells appeared more similar among patients than among healthy donors.

Expressed TCRB transcripts got sequenced, as all isolated RNA was reverse transcribed. Clones were read by immunoSEQ multiplex PCR, and TCRdb kept only the in-frame ones, dropping some. The table records roughly 300,000 clones, 9.3% of them present only once. This chain connects TRBV28 to TRBJ1-5; 7 bases line up with TRBD1. This sequence was found in a man in his thirties or forties with type 1 diabetes. Specimen: central memory CD4+ T cells from blood. CDR3 region: CASSLQTGVNQPQHF. CDR3 DNA sequence: TGTGCCAGCAGCCTTCAAACAGGGGTAAATCAGCCCCAGCATTTT.